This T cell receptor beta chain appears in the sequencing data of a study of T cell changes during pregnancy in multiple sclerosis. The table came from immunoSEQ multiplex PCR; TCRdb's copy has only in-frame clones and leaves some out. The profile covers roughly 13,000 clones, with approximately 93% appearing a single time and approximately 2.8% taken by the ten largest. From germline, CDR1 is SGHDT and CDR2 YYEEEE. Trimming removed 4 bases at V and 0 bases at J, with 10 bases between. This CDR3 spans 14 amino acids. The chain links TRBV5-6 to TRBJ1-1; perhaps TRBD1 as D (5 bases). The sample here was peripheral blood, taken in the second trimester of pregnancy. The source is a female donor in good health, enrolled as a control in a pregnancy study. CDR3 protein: CASSEGLLNTEAFF. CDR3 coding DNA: TGTGCCAGCAGCGAGGGACTCTTGAACACTGAAGCTTTCTTT.